The rows below give T cell receptor beta chains drawn from one sample of a study of T cell repertoires in cytomegalovirus infection. These receptors' antigens are unknown. One entry per CDR3 protein, called by TCRdb with MiXCR from the reads. The data hold roughly 500,000 distinct CDR3 sequences, with more than 40% observed a single time. The input for sequencing was cultured PBMCs, taken from culture after CMV antigen stimulation. These receptor sequences come from a human donor in good health (CMV status not recorded). Some clones in this sample may be carry-over from other donors' samples. Each CDR3 is given with its conserved first and last residue.

V gene	J gene	CDR3 protein
TRBV12-3/TRBV12-4	TRBJ1-6	CASSLRRESPLHF
TRBV20-1	TRBJ2-1	CSARRGRASNNEQFF
TRBV7-9	TRBJ1-1	CASSSAGTSEPAFF
TRBV6-2/TRBV6-3	TRBJ2-1	CASRVGGYNEQFF
TRBV7-6	TRBJ2-1	CASSLDASGDYNEQFF
TRBV7-2	TRBJ2-7	CASSLGLAYSSYEQYF
TRBV19	TRBJ1-5	CASRPRGGSNQPQHF
TRBV6-2/TRBV6-3	TRBJ2-7	CASSRDRSAYEQYF
TRBV11-2	TRBJ2-1	CASSLLGPPGPYNEQFF
TRBV7-2	TRBJ2-2	CASSPDPLNTGELFF
TRBV20-1	TRBJ2-1	CSEVGRGVDEQFF
TRBV12-3/TRBV12-4	TRBJ1-4	CASSPTNGNEKLFF
TRBV7-9	TRBJ2-1	CASSQEAAFHPEQFF
TRBV27	TRBJ2-1	CASTSYGTSSYNEQFF
TRBV6-1	TRBJ2-7	CASSRDRDYEQYF
TRBV5-6	TRBJ2-5	CASSAPKEGETQYF
TRBV7-9	TRBJ1-4	CASSPGPTNEKLFF
TRBV7-2	TRBJ2-7	CASRPSTSGSGEQYF
TRBV19	TRBJ1-5	CASSIVEGQHF
TRBV5-4	TRBJ2-5	CASSRQATRETQYF
TRBV27	TRBJ1-1	CASRDSYTEAFF
TRBV7-2	TRBJ2-7	CASSLARDYEQYF
TRBV19	TRBJ1-5	CASSIGGSQPQHF
TRBV12-3/TRBV12-4	TRBJ1-4	CASSLLSNEKLFF
TRBV10-3	TRBJ1-3	CAIDRGGNTIYF
TRBV2	TRBJ2-3	CASSESSGGSTDTQYF
TRBV10-3	TRBJ2-2	CAISRQNTNTGELFF
TRBV6-2/TRBV6-3	TRBJ2-5	CASEGGVQETQYF